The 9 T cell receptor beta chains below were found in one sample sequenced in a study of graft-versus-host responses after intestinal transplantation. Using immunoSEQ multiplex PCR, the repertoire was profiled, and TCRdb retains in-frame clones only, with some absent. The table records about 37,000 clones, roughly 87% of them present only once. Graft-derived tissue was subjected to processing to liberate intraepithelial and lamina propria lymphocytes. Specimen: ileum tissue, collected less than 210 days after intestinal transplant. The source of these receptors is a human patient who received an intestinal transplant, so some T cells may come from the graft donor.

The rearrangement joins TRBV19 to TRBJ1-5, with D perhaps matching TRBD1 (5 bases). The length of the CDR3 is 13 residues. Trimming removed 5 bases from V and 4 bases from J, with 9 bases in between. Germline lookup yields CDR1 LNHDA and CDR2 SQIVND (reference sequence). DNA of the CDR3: TGTGCCAGTAGTTTTCGGGGGAATCAGCCCCAGCATTTT. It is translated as CASSFRGNQPQHF.

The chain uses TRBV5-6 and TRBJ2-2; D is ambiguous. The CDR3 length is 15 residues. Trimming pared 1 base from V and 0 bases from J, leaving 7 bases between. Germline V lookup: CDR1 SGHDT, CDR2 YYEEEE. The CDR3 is CASSLWTPNTGELFF. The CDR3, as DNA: TGTGCCAGCAGCTTGTGGACCCCGAACACCGGGGAGCTGTTTTTT.

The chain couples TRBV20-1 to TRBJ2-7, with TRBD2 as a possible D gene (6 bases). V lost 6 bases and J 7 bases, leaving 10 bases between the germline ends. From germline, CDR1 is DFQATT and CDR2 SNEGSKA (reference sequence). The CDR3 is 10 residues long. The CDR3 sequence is CSAGGGEQYF. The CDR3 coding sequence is TGCAGTGCCGGGGGTGGAGAGCAGTACTTC.

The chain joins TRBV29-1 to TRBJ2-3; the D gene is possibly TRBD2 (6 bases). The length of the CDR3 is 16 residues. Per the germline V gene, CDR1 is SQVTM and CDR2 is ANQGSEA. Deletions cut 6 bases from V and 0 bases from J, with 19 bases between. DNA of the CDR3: TGCAGCGTCCCCCGGGGTAGCGGAGCTAGCACAGATACGCAGTATTTT. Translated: CSVPRGSGASTDTQYF.

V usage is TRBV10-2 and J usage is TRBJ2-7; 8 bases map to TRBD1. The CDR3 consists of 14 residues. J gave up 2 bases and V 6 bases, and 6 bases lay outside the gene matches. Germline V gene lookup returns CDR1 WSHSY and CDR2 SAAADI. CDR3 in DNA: TGCGCCAGCAGGACCGGACAGGGAACCTACGAGCAGTACTTC. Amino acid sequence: CASRTGQGTYEQYF.

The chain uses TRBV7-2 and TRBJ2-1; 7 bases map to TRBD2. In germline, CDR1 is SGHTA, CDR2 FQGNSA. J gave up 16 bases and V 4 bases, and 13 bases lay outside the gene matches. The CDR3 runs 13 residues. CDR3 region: CASSSPGTTSRFF. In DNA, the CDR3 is TGTGCCAGCAGCTCGCCCGGGACTACCAGCCGTTTCTTC.

CDR3 in DNA: TGTGCCAGCAGACCGGGGTTCCCAGGCAATGAGCAGTTCTTC. Translation: CASRPGFPGNEQFF. The chain combines TRBV27 with TRBJ2-1, with D possibly TRBD2 on 5 matching bases. With 6 bases removed from V and 6 bases from J, the gap between germline ends came to 15 bases. The germline gives CDR1 MNHEY, CDR2 SMNVEV (reference sequence). The CDR3 loop spans 14 amino acids.

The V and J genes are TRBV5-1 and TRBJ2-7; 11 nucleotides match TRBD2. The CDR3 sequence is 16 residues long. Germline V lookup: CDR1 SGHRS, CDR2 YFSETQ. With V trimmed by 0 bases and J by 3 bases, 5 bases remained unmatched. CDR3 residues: CASSLGSGGANYEQYF. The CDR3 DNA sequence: TGCGCCAGCAGCTTGGGTAGCGGGGGGGCTAACTACGAGCAGTACTTC.

The CDR3 sequence: CASLYIVTHQETQYF. As DNA, the CDR3 is TGTGCCAGCTTGTACATCGTGACCCACCAAGAGACCCAGTACTTC. The chain couples TRBV6-5 to TRBJ2-5; D is unresolved. The CDR3 contains 15 residues. Trimming took off 8 bases at V and 0 bases at J, with 16 bases between the two ends. CDR1 and CDR2 (germline): MNHEY, SVGAGI.